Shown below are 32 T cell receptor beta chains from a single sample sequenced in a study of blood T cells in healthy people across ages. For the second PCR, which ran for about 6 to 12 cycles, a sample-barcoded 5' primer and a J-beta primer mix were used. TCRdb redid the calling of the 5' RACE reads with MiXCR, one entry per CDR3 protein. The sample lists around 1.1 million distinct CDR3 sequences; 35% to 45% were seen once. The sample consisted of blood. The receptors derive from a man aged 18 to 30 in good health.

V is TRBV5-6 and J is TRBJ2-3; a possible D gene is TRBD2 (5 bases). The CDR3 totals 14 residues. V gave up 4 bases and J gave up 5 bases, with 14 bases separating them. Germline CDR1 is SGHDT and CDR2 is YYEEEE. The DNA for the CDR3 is TGTGCCAGCAGCCCCCGGACTCAACGAGATACGCAGTATTTT. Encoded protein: CASSPRTQRDTQYF. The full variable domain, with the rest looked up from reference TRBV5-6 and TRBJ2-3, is DAGVTQSPTHLIKTRGQQVTLRCSPKSGHDTVSWYQQALGQGPQFIFQYYEEEERQRGNFPDRFSGHQFPNYSSELNVNALLLGDSALYLCASSPRTQRDTQYFGPGTRLTVL.

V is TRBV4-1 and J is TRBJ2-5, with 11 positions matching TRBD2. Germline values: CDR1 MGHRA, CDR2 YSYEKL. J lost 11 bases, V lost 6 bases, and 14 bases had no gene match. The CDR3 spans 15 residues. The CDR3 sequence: CASSRTSGGEDEQYF. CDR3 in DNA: TGCGCCAGCAGTCGTACTAGCGGGGGTGAAGATGAGCAGTACTTC.

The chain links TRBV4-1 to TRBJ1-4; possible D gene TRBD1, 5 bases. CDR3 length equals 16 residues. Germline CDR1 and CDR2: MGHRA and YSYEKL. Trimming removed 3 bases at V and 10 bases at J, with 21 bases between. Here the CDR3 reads CASSQGQGPARGKLFF. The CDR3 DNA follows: TGCGCCAGCAGCCAGGGGCAGGGCCCTGCGCGAGGAAAACTGTTTTTT.

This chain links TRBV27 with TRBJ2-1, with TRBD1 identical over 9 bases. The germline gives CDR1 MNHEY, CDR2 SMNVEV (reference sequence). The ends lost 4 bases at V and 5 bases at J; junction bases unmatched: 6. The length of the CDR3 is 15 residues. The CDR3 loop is CASSYAGQGDNEQFF. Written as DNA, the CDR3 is TGTGCCAGCAGTTACGCGGGACAGGGTGACAATGAGCAGTTCTTC.

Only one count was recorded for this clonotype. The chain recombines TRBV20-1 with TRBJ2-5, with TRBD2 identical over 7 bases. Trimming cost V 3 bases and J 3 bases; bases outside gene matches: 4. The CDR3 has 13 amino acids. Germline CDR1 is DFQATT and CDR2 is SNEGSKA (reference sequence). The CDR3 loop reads CSARMRGKETQYF. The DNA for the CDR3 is TGCAGTGCTAGGATGCGGGGGAAAGAGACCCAGTACTTC.

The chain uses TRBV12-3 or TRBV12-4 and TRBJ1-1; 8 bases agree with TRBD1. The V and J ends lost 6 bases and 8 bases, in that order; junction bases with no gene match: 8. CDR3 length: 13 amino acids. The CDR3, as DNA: TGTGCCAGCAGACAAAGGACAGGGAGGGAAGCTTTCTTT. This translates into CASRQRTGREAFF.

DNA of the CDR3: TGTGCCAGCAGCGAGCTAGCGGGGTTGACCGGATCTAGCACAGATACGCAGTATTTT. The encoded protein is CASSELAGLTGSSTDTQYF. The chain employs TRBV7-2 and TRBJ2-3; 9 bases match TRBD2. The germline CDR1 and CDR2 sequences are SGHTA and FQGNSA. The CDR3 length is 19 residues. J lost 0 bases, V lost 5 bases, and 15 bases had no gene match. The whole variable domain, filled in from reference TRBV7-2 and TRBJ2-3, reads GAGVSQSPSNKVTEKGKDVELRCDPISGHTALYWYRQSLGQGLEFLIYFQGNSAPDKSGLPSDRFSAERTGGSVSTLTIQRTQQEDSAVYLCASSELAGLTGSSTDTQYFGPGTRLTVL.

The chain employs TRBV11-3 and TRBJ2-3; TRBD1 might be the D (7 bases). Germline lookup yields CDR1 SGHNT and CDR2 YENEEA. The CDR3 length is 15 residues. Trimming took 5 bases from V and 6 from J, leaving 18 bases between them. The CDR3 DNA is TGTGCCAGCAGCCCAGCAGGGGGGCCCCGGGATACGCAGTATTTT. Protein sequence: CASSPAGGPRDTQYF.

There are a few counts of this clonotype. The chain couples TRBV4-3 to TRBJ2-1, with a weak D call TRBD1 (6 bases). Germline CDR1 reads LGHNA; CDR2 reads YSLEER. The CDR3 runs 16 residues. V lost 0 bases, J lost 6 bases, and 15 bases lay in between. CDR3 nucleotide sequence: TGCGCCAGCAGCCAAGATACCGTGACAGGCGGCAATGAGCAGTTCTTC. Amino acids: CASSQDTVTGGNEQFF.

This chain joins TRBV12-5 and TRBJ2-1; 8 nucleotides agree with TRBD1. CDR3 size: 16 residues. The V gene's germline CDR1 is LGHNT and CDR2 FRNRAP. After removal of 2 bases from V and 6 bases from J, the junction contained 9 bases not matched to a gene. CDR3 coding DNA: TGTGCTAGTGGTTTGACGACAGGGGCGGACATCAATGAGCAGTTCTTC. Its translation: CASGLTTGADINEQFF.

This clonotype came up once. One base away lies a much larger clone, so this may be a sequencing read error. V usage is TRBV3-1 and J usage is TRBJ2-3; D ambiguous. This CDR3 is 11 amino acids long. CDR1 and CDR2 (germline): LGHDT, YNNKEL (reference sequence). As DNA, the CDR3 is TGTGCCAGCAACCAACAAGATACGCAGTATTTT. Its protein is CASNQQDTQYF.

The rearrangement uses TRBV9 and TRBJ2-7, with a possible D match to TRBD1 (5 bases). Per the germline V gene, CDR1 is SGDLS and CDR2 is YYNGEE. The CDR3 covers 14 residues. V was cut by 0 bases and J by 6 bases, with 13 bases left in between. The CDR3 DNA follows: TGTGCCAGCAGCGTAGGTCAGGGAATAGGCGAGCAGTACTTC. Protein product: CASSVGQGIGEQYF.

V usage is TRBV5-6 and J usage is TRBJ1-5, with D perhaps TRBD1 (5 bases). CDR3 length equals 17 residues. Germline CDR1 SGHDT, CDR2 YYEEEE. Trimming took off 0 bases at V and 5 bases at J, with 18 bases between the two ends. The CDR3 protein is CASSLGGASTTYQPQHF. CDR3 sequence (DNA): TGTGCCAGCAGCTTGGGGGGCGCGAGCACAACGTATCAGCCCCAGCATTTT.

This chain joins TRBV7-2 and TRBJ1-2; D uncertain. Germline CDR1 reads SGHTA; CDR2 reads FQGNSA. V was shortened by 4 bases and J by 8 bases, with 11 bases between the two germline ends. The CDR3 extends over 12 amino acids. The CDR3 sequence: CASSSDWWGYTF. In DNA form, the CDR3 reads TGTGCCAGCAGCTCTGACTGGTGGGGCTACACCTTC.

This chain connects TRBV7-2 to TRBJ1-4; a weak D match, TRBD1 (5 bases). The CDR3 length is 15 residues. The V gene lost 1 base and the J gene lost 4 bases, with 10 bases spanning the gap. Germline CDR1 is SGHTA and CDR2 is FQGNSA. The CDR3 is CASSLGGSSNEKLFF. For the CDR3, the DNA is TGTGCCAGCAGCTTAGGGGGCAGTAGTAATGAAAAACTGTTTTTT.

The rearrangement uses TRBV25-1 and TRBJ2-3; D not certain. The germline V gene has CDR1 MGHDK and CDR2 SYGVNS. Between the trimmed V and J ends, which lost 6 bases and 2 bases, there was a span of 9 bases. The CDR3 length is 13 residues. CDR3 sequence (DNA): TGTGCCAGCAGCGCCATTAACACAGATACGCAGTATTTT. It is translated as CASSAINTDTQYF.

CDR3 sequence (DNA): TGCGCCAGCAGCCAACAAAGAATCTACCAAGAGACCCAGTACTTC. Translated, it gives CASSQQRIYQETQYF. The chain carries TRBV4-1 and TRBJ2-5; D is uncertain. Germline CDR1 and CDR2: MGHRA and YSYEKL. The CDR3 runs to 15 residues. V was trimmed by 2 bases and J by 0 bases, leaving 10 bases between them.

The CDR3 DNA is TGTGCCAGCACAGGTTCTTATTACAATGAGCAGTTCTTC. This gives the protein CASTGSYYNEQFF. J is TRBJ2-1 and V is TRBV27, with unresolved D. Deletions cut 7 bases from V and 4 bases from J, with 11 bases between. The CDR3 has 13 residues. Germline V gives CDR1 MNHEY, CDR2 SMNVEV (reference sequence).

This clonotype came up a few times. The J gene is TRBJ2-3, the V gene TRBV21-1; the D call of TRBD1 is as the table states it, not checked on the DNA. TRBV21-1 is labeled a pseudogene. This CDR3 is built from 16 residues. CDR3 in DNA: TGTGCCAGCAGCATTTTCAGGGGCCCTGGCACAGATACGCAGTATTTT. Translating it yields CASSIFRGPGTDTQYF.

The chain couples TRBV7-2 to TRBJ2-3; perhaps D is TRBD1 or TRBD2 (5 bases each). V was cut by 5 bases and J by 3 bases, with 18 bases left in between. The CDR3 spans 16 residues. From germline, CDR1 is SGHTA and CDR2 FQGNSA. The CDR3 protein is CASSPGLRGRTDTQYF. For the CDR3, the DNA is TGTGCCAGCAGCCCCGGGCTGAGGGGACGGACAGATACGCAGTATTTT. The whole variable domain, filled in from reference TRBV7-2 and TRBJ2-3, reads GAGVSQSPSNKVTEKGKDVELRCDPISGHTALYWYRQSLGQGLEFLIYFQGNSAPDKSGLPSDRFSAERTGGSVSTLTIQRTQQEDSAVYLCASSPGLRGRTDTQYFGPGTRLTVL.

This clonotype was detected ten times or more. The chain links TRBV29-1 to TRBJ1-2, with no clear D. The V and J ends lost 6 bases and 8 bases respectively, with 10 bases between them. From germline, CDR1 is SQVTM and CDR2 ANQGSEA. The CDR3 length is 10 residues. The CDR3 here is CSVLVEGYTF. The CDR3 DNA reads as TGCAGCGTCCTTGTGGAGGGCTACACCTTC.

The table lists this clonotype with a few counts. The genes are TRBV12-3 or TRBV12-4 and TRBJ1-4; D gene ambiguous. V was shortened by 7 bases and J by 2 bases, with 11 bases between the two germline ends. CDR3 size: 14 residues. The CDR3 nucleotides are TGTGCCAGCATCCTGGCCGGGACTAATGAAAAACTGTTTTTT. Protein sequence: CASILAGTNEKLFF.

The CDR3 region is CASSVDSQSSYNEQFF. The CDR3 DNA reads TGCGCCAGCAGCGTGGACAGTCAGAGCTCCTACAATGAGCAGTTCTTC. This chain uses TRBV5-1 with TRBJ2-1, with D possibly matching TRBD1 (6 bases). Germline CDR1 SGHRS, CDR2 YFSETQ. Trimming shortened V by 4 bases and J by 0 bases, and 14 bases separated the two germline ends. There are 16 residues in the CDR3. Combining the CDR3 with reference TRBV5-1 and TRBJ2-1 gives the whole variable domain KAGVTQTPRYLIKTRGQQVTLSCSPISGHRSVSWYQQTPGQGLQFLFEYFSETQRNKGNFPGRFSGRQFSNSRSEMNVSTLELGDSALYLCASSVDSQSSYNEQFFGPGTRLTVL.

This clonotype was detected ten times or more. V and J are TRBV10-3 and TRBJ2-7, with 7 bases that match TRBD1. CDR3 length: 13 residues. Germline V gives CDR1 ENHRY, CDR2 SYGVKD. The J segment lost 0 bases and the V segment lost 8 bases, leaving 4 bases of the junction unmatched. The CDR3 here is CAISGDSSYEQYF. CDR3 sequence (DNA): TGTGCCATCTCTGGGGACAGCTCCTACGAGCAGTACTTC.

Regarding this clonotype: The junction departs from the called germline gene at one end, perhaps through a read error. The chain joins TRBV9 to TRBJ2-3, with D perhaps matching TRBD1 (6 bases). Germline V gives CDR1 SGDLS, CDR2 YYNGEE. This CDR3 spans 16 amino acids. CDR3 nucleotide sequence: TGTGCCGGCAGCGGACTGACAGGCGCCCTCACAGATACGCAGTATTTT. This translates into CAGSGLTGALTDTQYF.

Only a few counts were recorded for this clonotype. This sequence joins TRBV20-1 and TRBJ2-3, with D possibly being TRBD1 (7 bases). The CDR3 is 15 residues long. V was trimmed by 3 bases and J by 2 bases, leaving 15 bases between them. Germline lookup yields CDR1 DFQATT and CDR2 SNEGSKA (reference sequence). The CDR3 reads CSARDPGGYTDTQYF. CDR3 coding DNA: TGCAGTGCTAGGGACCCAGGGGGGTACACAGATACGCAGTATTTT.

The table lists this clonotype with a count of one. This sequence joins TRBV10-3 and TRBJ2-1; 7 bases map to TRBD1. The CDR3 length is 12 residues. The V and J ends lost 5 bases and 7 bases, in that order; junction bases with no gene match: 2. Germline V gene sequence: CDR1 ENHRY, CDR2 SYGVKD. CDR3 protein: CAISKGANEQFF. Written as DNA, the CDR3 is TGTGCCATCAGTAAGGGGGCAAATGAGCAGTTCTTC.

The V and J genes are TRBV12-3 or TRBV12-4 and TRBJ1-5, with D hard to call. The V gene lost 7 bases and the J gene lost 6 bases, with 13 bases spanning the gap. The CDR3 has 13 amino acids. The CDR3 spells CASTPDLGQPQHF. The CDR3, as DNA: TGTGCCAGCACCCCAGATTTGGGTCAGCCCCAGCATTTT.

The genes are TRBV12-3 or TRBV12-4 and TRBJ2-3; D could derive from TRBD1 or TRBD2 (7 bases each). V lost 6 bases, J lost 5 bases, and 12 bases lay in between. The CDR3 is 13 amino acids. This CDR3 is CASRLRGGDTQYF. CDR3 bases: TGTGCCAGCAGACTCAGGGGGGGAGATACGCAGTATTTT.

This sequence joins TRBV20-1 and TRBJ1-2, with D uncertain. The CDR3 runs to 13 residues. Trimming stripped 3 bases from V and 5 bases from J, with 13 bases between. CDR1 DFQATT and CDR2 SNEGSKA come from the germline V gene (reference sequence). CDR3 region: CSASPGRTYGYTF. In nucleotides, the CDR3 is TGCAGTGCTAGTCCTGGACGGACGTATGGCTACACCTTC.

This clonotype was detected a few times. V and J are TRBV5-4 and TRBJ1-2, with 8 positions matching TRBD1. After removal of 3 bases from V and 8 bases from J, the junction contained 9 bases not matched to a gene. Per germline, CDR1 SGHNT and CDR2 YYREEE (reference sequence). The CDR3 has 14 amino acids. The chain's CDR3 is CASSSGGLLEGYTF. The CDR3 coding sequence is TGTGCCAGCAGCTCAGGGGGCTTATTAGAGGGCTACACCTTC.

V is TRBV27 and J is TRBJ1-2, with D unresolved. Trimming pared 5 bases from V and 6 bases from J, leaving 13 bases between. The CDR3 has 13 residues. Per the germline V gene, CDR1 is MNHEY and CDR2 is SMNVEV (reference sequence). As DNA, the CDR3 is TGTGCCAGCAGTCCTACACGAACCCATGGCTACACCTTC. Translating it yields CASSPTRTHGYTF.